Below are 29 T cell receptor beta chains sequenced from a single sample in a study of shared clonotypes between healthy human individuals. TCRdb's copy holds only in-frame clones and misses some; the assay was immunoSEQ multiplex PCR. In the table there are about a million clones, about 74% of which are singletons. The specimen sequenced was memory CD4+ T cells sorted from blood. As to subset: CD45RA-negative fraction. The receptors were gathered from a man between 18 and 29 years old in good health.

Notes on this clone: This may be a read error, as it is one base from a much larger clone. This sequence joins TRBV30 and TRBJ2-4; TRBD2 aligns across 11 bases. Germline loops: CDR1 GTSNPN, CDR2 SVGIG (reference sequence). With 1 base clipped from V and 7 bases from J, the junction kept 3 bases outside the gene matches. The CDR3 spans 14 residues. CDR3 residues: CAWSASGRWNIQYF. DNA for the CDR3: TGTGCCTGGAGTGCTAGCGGGAGGTGGAACATTCAGTACTTC.

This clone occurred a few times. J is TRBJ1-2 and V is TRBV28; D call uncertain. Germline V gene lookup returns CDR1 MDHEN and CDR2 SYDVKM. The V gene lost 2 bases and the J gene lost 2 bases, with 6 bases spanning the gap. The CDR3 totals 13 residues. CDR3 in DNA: TGTGCCAGCAGTTTAACGCAGAACTATGGCTACACCTTC. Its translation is CASSLTQNYGYTF.

DNA of the CDR3: TGCGCCAGCAGTGAGCAGCTCACTCTGAACACTGAAGCTTTCTTT. Its protein is CASSEQLTLNTEAFF. The chain combines TRBV10-2 with TRBJ1-1; D gene unclear. The CDR3 is made up of 15 amino acids. V lost 2 bases, J lost 0 bases, and 10 bases lay in between. Germline V CDR1 and CDR2: WSHSY, SAAADI.

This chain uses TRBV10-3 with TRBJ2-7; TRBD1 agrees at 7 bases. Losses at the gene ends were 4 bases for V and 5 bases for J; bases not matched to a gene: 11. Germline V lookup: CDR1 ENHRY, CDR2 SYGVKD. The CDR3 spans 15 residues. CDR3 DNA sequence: TGTGCCATCAGTGTAGGGCAGGGGGTTCACCACGAGCAGTACTTC. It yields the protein CAISVGQGVHHEQYF.

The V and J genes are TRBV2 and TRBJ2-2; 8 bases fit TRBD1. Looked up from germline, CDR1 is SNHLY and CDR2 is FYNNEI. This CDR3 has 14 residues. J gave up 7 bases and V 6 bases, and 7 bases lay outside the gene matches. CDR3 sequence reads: CASSAGGQNGELFF. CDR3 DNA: TGTGCCAGCAGCGCAGGGGGCCAAAACGGGGAGCTGTTTTTT.

The CDR3 region is CASSSRTASPLHF. CDR3 nucleotide sequence: TGTGCCAGTAGTTCCCGGACGGCTTCACCCCTCCACTTT. The chain employs TRBV19 and TRBJ1-6; D is ambiguous. CDR3 length: 13 amino acids. The germline V gene encodes CDR1 LNHDA and CDR2 SQIVND (reference sequence). V was shortened by 5 bases and J by 9 bases, with 11 bases between the two germline ends. The full variable domain, its missing parts supplied by reference TRBV19 and TRBJ1-6, is DGGITQSPKYLFRKEGQNVTLSCEQNLNHDAMYWYRQDPGQGLRLIYYSQIVNDFQKGDIAEGYSVSREKKESFPLTVTSAQKNPTAFYLCASSSRTASPLHFGNGTRLTVT.

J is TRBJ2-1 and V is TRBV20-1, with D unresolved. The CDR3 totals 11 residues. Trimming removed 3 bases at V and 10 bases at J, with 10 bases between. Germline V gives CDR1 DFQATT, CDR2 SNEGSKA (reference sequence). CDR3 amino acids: CSASFETEQFF. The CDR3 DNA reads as TGCAGTGCTAGTTTCGAGACGGAGCAGTTCTTC.

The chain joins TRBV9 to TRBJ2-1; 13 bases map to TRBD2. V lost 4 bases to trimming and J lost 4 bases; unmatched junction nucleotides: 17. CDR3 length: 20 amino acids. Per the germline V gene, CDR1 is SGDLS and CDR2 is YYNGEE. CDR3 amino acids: CASSSQRTSGSLGRYNEQFF. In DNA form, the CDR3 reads TGTGCCAGCAGCTCTCAGCGGACTAGCGGGAGTCTCGGAAGATACAATGAGCAGTTCTTC.

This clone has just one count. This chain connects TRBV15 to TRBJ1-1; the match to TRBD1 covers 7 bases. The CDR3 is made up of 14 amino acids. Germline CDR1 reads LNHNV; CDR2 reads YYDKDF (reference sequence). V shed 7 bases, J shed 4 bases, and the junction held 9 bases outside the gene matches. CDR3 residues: CATNLDRESTEAFF. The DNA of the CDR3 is TGTGCCACCAACCTAGACAGGGAAAGCACTGAAGCTTTCTTT. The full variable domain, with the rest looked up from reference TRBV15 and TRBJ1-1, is DAMVIQNPRYQVTQFGKPVTLSCSQTLNHNVMYWYQQKSSQAPKLLFHYYDKDFNNEADTPDNFQSRRPNTSFCFLDIRSPGLGDTAMYLCATNLDRESTEAFFGQGTRLTVV.

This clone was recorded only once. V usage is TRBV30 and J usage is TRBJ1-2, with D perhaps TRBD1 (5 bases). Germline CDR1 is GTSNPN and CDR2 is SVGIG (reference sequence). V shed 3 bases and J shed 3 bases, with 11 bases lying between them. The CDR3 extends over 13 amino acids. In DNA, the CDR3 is TGTGCCTGGAGGGATACAGGTGACTATGGCTACACCTTC. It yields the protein CAWRDTGDYGYTF.

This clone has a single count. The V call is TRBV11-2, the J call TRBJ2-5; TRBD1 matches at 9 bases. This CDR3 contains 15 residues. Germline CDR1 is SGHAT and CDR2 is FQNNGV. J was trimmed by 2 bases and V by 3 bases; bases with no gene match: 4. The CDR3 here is CASSLGDRVQETQYF. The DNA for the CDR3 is TGTGCCAGCAGCTTGGGGGACAGGGTTCAAGAGACCCAGTACTTC.

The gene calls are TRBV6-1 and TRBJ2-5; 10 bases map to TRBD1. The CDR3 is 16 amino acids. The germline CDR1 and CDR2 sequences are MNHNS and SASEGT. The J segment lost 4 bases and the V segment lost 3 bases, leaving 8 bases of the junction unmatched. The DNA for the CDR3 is TGTGCCAGCAGTGATAACGCTGGGACAGGGGCAGAGACCCAGTACTTC. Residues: CASSDNAGTGAETQYF.

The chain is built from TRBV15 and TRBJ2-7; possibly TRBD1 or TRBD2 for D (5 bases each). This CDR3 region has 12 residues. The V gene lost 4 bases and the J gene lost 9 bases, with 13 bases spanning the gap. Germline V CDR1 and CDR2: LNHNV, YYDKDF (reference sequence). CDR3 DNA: TGTGCCACCAGCAACGCCCTGGGACGGCAGTACTTC. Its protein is CATSNALGRQYF.

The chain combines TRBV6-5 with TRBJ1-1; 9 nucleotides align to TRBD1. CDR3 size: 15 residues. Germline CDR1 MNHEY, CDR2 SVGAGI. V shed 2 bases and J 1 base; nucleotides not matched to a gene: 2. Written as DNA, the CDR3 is TGTGCCAGCAGTTACCAGGGACAGGGGAACACTGAAGCTTTCTTT. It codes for CASSYQGQGNTEAFF.

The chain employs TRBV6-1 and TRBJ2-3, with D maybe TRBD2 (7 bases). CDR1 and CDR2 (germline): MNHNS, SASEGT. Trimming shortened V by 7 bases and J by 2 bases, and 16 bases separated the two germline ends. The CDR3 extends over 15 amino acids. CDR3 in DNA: TGTGCCAGCACACAAAGGGCGGGGGCCACAGATACGCAGTATTTT. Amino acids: CASTQRAGATDTQYF.

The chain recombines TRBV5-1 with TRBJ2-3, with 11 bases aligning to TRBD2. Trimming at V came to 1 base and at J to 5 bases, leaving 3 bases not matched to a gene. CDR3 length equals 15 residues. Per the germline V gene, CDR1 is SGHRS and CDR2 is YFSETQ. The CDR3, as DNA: TGCGCCAGCAGCTTGCTTGGACTAGCGGGAGATACGCAGTATTTT. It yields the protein CASSLLGLAGDTQYF.

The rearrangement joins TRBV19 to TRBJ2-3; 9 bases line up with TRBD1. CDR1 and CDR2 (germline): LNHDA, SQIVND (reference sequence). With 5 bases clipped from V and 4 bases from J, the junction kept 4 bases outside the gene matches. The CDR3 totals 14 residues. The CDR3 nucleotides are TGTGCCAGTAGTGACCGGGACAGGGCAGATACGCAGTATTTT. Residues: CASSDRDRADTQYF.

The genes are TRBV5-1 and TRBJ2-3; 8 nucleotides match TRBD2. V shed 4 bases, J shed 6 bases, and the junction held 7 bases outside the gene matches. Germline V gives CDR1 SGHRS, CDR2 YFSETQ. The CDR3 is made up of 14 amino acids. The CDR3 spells CASSVAGPRDTQYF. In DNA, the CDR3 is TGCGCCAGCAGCGTAGCGGGGCCTAGGGATACGCAGTATTTT.

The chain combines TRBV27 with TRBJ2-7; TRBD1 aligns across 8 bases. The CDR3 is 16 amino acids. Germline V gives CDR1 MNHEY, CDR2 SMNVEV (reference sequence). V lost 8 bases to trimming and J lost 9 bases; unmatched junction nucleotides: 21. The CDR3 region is CASRPNPGQGKGGQYF. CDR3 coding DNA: TGTGCCAGCCGCCCGAATCCTGGACAGGGAAAAGGGGGGCAGTACTTC.

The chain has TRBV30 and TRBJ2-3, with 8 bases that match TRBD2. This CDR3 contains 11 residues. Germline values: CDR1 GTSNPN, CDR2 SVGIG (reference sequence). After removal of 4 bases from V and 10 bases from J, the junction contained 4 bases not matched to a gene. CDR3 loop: CAWTNSGAQYF. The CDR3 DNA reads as TGTGCCTGGACCAATAGCGGGGCGCAGTATTTT.

The CDR3 region is CASSPGSGYEQYF. CDR3 nucleotides: TGTGCCAGCTCACCAGGGAGCGGCTACGAGCAGTACTTC. The V gene is TRBV18, the J gene TRBJ2-7; D perhaps matches TRBD2 (5 bases). The CDR3 runs to 13 residues. Between the trimmed V and J ends, which lost 2 bases and 3 bases, there was a span of 8 bases. Per the germline V gene, CDR1 is KGHSH and CDR2 is LQKENI.

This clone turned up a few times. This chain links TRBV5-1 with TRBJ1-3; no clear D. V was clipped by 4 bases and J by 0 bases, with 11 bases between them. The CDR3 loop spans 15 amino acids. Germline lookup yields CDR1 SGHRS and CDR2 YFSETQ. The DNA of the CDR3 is TGCGCCAGCAGCCCTCAGGCCGCCTCTGGAAACACCATATATTTT. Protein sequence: CASSPQAASGNTIYF. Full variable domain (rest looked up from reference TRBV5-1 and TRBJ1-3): KAGVTQTPRYLIKTRGQQVTLSCSPISGHRSVSWYQQTPGQGLQFLFEYFSETQRNKGNFPGRFSGRQFSNSRSEMNVSTLELGDSALYLCASSPQAASGNTIYFGEGSWLTVV.

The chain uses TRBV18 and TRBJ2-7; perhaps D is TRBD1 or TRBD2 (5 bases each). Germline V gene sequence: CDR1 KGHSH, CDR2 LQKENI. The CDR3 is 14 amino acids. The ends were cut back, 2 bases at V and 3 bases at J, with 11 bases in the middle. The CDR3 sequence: CASSPSGTHYEQYF. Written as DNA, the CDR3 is TGTGCCAGCTCACCATCCGGGACGCACTACGAGCAGTACTTC.

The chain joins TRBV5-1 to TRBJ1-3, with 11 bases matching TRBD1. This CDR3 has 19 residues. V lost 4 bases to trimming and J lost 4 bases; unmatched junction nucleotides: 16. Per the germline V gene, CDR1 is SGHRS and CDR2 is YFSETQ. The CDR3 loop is CASSHTGTGGRLSGNTIYF. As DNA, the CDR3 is TGCGCCAGCAGCCACACCGGGACAGGGGGTAGACTAAGCGGAAACACCATATATTTT.

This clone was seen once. The CDR3 nucleotides are TGCACCAGCAGCCCCACTAGCGGGAGGATAGATACGCAGTATTTT. Encoded protein: CTSSPTSGRIDTQYF. The genes are TRBV1 and TRBJ2-3; the table's TRBD2 call for D was not verified on the DNA. TRBV1 is described as a pseudogene. The CDR3 extends over 15 amino acids.

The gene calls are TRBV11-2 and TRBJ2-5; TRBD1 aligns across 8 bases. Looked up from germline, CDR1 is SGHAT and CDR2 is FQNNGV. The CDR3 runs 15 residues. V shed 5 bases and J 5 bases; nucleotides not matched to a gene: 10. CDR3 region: CASSVQGAPGETQYF. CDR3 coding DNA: TGTGCCAGCAGCGTCCAGGGGGCGCCCGGGGAGACCCAGTACTTC. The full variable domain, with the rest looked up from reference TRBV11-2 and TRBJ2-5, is EAGVAQSPRYKIIEKRQSVAFWCNPISGHATLYWYQQILGQGPKLLIQFQNNGVVDDSQLPKDRFSAERLKGVDSTLKIQPAKLEDSAVYLCASSVQGAPGETQYFGPGTRLLVL.

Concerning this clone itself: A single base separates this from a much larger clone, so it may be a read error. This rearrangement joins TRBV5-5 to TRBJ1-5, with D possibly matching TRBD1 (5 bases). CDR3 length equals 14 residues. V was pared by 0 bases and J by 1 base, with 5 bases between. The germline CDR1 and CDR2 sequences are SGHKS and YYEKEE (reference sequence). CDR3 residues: CASSLGGSNQPQHF. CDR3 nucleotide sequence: TGTGCCAGCAGCTTGGGGGGGAGCAATCAGCCCCAGCATTTT. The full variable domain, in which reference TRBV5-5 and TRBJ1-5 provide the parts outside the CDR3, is DAGVTQSPTHLIKTRGQQVTLRCSPISGHKSVSWYQQVLGQGPQFIFQYYEKEERGRGNFPDRFSARQFPNYSSELNVNALLLGDSALYLCASSLGGSNQPQHFGDGTRLSIL.

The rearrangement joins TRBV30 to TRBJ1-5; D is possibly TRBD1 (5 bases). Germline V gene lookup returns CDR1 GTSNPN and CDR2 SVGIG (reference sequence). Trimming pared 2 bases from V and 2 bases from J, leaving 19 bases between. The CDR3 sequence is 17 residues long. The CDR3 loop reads CAWSPQGRGGGNQPQHF. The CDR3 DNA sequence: TGTGCCTGGAGTCCACAAGGTCGTGGGGGGGGCAATCAGCCCCAGCATTTT.

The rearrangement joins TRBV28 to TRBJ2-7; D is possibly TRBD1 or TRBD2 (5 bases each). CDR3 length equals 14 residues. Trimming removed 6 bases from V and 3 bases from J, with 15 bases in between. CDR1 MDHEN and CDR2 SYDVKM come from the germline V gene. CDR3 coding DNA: TGTGCCAGCAGGGGGACGTACCGTAACTACGAGCAGTACTTC. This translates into CASRGTYRNYEQYF.